The 8 T cell receptor beta chains in this list originate from one sample, sequenced in a study of cytomegalovirus exposure and HLA in healthy donors. Primers: 60 Vbeta forward and 13 Jbeta reverse. Measured with immunoSEQ multiplex PCR; TCRdb has only the in-frame clones, and not every one. The sample has over 150,000 clones; about 80% are singletons. The sample was PBMCs. The receptors were gathered from a woman between 40 and 50 years old in good health and CMV-seronegative.

This clone was observed a single time. This chain joins TRBV6-1 and TRBJ2-1; tentatively, D is TRBD2 (6 bases). Germline CDR1 is MNHNS and CDR2 is SASEGT. Deletions cut 8 bases from V and 8 bases from J, with 13 bases between. This CDR3 is built from 12 residues. The CDR3 DNA follows: TGTGCCAGCGGCCGGGAGAACTATGAGCAGTTCTTC. Translated: CASGRENYEQFF.

The rearrangement links TRBV7-8 to TRBJ2-5; 14 bases agree with TRBD2. The J call may not be correct, given that the DNA end is closer to TRBJ2-7. CDR1 is SGHVS and CDR2 is FQNEAQ in the germline V gene. The CDR3 length is 15 residues. CDR3 nucleotides: TGTGCCAGCAGCGATGGGACTAGCGGGAGTCACGAGCAGTACTTC. This translates into CASSDGTSGSHEQYF.

This clone was counted only a few times. This rearrangement joins TRBV29-1 to TRBJ2-7; 7 bases agree with TRBD1. This CDR3 has 11 amino acids. From germline, CDR1 is SQVTM and CDR2 ANQGSEA. Trimming took 6 bases from V and 6 from J; bases not matched to a gene: 5. CDR3 nucleotides: TGCAGCGTCCGAACAGGGGTCGAGCAGTACTTC. Its protein product is CSVRTGVEQYF.

The chain employs TRBV28 and TRBJ1-5; D unclear. CDR3 length: 13 residues. V lost 7 bases to trimming and J lost 4 bases, with 11 bases between them. CDR1 and CDR2 (germline): MDHEN, SYDVKM. CDR3 DNA: TGTGCCAGCACCCCCCCCGGTAATCAGCCCCAGCATTTT. This translates into CASTPPGNQPQHF.

J is TRBJ2-7 and V is TRBV5-4; 11 bases match TRBD2. CDR3 length: 15 residues. The ends lost 1 base at V and 4 bases at J; junction bases unmatched: 4. Germline CDR1 reads SGHNT; CDR2 reads YYREEE (reference sequence). DNA of the CDR3: TGTGCCAGCAGCTTGCCGGGACTAGCGGTTTACGAGCAGTACTTC. Residues: CASSLPGLAVYEQYF.

V is TRBV6-5 and J is TRBJ2-1, with 7 positions matching TRBD2. This CDR3 spans 14 amino acids. Per germline, CDR1 MNHEY and CDR2 SVGAGI. V gave up 2 bases and J gave up 8 bases; unmatched junction bases: 6. The CDR3 DNA sequence: TGTGCCAGCAGTTACGCGGGAGCTGGCTATGAGCAGTTCTTC. This codes for CASSYAGAGYEQFF.

The CDR3 region has the DNA TGTGCCAGCAGCCGTTGGGGCGCCCCGTCTGAAGCTTTCTTT. Encoded protein: CASSRWGAPSEAFF. The chain recombines TRBV5-4 with TRBJ1-1; a weak D match, TRBD1 (5 bases). Trimming cost V 4 bases and J 6 bases, with 16 bases left between them. The CDR3 contains 14 residues. Germline CDR1 and CDR2: SGHNT and YYREEE (reference sequence).

This clone was recorded a few times. The chain joins TRBV6-1 to TRBJ1-5; tentatively, D is TRBD1 (5 bases). The CDR3 consists of 14 residues. Trimming took 6 bases from V and 5 from J, leaving 14 bases between them. CDR1 and CDR2 from the germline V gene are MNHNS and SASEGT. In nucleotides, the CDR3 is TGTGCCAGCAGACCCACAGGACACGATCAGCCCCAGCATTTT. Its protein product is CASRPTGHDQPQHF.